This T cell receptor (beta chain) was sequenced during a study of T cell changes during pregnancy in multiple sclerosis. Sequencing used immunoSEQ multiplex PCR; TCRdb keeps in-frame clones, though not all of them. The data show 55,000 to 65,000 clones, roughly 92% seen once. V was cut by 5 bases and J by 7 bases, with 12 bases left in between. The germline CDR1 and CDR2 sequences are MGHRA and YSYEKL. CDR3 length: 13 amino acids. A single count supports this clone. The clonotype comes from a female donor with multiple sclerosis, enrolled in a pregnancy study. The sequenced sample was peripheral blood, obtained in the second trimester of pregnancy. The chain combines TRBV4-1 with TRBJ2-4; tentatively, D is TRBD2 (5 bases). The CDR3 sequence is CASSEPGVNIQYF. The CDR3 DNA reads TGCGCCAGCAGCGAACCCGGGGTTAACATTCAGTACTTC.